This section outlines one TCR beta chain sequence together with its context. Its binding antigen is unknown. Per-base qualities were not stored, and no clone one base away is much larger. These data originate in a study of response to subunit inactivated influenza vaccine (dated by TCRdb to the late 2010s). Context from the whole study: Deep quantitative profiling of the T cell receptor repertoire was used in the study to follow responses to a trivalent subunit inactivated influenza vaccine. Broad study findings and their caveats: The authors proposed that each seasonal influenza vaccination may bring in only a limited number of new T cells.

Library preparation employed RT-PCR. Sequenced on an Illumina HiSeq 2500. TCRdb's own reprocessing of the public reads used fastp at Q25 and MiXCR and kept productive beta chains. Every CDR3 protein is listed once, alongside the most common genes and DNA of its rows. Here the sample has around 530,000 distinct CDR3 sequences; 16% occur a single time. The ten largest account for over 2.5% of the sample. From a lookup of the germline V gene, CDR1 and CDR2 are SGHVS and FQNEAQ. From the cysteine up to the phenylalanine, the CDR3 has a length of 16 residues. Only the CDR3 part of the read is kept: 48 bases, read in frame from the first base. Clipping removes 0 bases from V and 3 bases from J, with 5 as the unmatched junction base count.

This material consisted of CD4+ T cells sorted from PBMCs, taken about 23 months after vaccination. This sequence was found in a man aged 50-75 years who received an inactivated influenza vaccine. Donor details come from another sample of the same person, matched by shared clones. The chain joins TRBV7-8 to TRBJ1-3; TRBD1 agrees with 7 junctional bases. In nucleotides, the sequence is TGTGCCAGCAGCTTAGCCGGCAGGGGGTTTGGAAACACCATATATTTT. This encodes CASSLAGRGFGNTIYF.